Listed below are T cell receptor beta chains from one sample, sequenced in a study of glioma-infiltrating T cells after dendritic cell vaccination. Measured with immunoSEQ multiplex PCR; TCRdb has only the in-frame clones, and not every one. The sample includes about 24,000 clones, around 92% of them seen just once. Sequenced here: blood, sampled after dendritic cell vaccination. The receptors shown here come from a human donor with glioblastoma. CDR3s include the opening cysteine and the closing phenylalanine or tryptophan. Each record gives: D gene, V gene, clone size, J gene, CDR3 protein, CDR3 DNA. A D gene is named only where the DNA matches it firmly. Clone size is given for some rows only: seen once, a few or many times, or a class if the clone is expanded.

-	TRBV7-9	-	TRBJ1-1	CASSSRGGTEAFF	TGTGCCAGCAGCAGCCGCGGAGGCACTGAAGCTTTCTTT
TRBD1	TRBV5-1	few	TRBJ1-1	CASSWADRGYTEAFF	TGCGCCAGCAGCTGGGCAGACAGGGGCTACACTGAAGCTTTCTTT
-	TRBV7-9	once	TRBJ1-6	CASSLSAARGSPLHF	TGTGCCAGCAGCTTATCGGCGGCAAGAGGCTCACCCCTCCACTTT
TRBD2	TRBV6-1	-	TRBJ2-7	CASSGGEGRALYEQYF	TGTGCCAGCAGTGGGGGGGAGGGGAGAGCCCTTTACGAGCAGTACTTC
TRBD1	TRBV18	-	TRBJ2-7	CASSPGTGLYEQYF	TGTGCCAGCTCACCCGGGACAGGGTTATACGAGCAGTACTTC
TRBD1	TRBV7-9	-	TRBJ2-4	CASSPDRATLAKNIQYF	TGTGCCAGCAGCCCGGACAGGGCAACCCTAGCCAAAAACATTCAGTACTTC
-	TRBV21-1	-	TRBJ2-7	CASSKPPLFSGLKYEQYF	TGTGCCAGCAGCAAACCCCCCCTTTTTTCGGGACTAAAATACGAGCAGTACTTC
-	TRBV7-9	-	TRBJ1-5	CASSDTTGDQPQHF	TGTGCCAGCAGCGACACTACGGGGGACCAGCCCCAGCATTTT
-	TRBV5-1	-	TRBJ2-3	CASSLGQSGTDTQYF	TGCGCCAGCAGCTTGGGCCAGTCTGGCACAGATACGCAGTATTTT
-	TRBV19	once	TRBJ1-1	CASSPGWMSPNTEAFF	TGTGCCAGTAGTCCGGGATGGATGAGCCCAAACACTGAAGCTTTCTTT
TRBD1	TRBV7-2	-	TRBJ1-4	CASSSGQGGNEKLFF	TGTGCCAGCAGCAGCGGACAGGGAGGGAATGAAAAACTGTTTTTT
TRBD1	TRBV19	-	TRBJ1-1	CATSDRGLGEAFF	TGTGCCACCTCGGACAGGGGGCTTGGTGAAGCTTTCTTT
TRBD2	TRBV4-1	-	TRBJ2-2	CASSQSSGGTSNTGELFF	TGCGCCAGCAGCCAAAGCTCCGGTGGGACTAGTAACACCGGGGAGCTGTTTTTT
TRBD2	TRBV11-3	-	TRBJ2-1	CASSAPFGTSGYNEQFF	TGTGCCAGCAGCGCACCATTCGGGACTAGCGGGTACAATGAGCAGTTCTTC
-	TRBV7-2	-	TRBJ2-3	CASSKGLGGVDTQYF	TGTGCCAGCAGCAAGGGACTAGGGGGCGTGGATACGCAGTATTTT
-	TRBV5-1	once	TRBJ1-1	CASSLAFGRGGQAFF	TGCGCCAGCAGCTTGGCATTCGGAAGGGGGGGGCAAGCTTTCTTT
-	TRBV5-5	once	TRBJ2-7	CASSLSGWEQYF	TGTGCCAGCAGTTTGTCAGGGTGGGAGCAGTACTTC
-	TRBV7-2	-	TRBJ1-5	CASSFSRDSSQPQHF	TGTGCCAGCAGCTTCTCCCGGGACTCGAGTCAGCCCCAGCATTTT
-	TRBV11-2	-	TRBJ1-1	CASMGGGAFF	TGTGCCAGCATGGGCGGGGGAGCTTTCTTT
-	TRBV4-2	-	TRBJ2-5	CASSQGGWQAGAQETQYF	TGTGCCAGCAGCCAAGGAGGGTGGCAGGCGGGCGCCCAAGAGACCCAGTACTTC
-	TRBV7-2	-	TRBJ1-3	CASSAGFSGNTIYF	TGTGCCAGCAGCGCGGGGTTCTCTGGAAACACCATATATTTT
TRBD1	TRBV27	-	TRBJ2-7	CASRLSGDRASTYEQYF	TGTGCCAGCAGGCTTTCGGGGGACAGGGCCTCTACCTACGAGCAGTACTTC
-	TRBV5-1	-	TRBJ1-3	CASSLASTQSGNTIYF	TGCGCCAGCAGCTTGGCTAGCACCCAATCGGGAAACACCATATATTTT
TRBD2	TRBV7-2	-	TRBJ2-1	CASSPSGGAAYNEQFF	TGTGCCAGCAGCCCCAGCGGGGGGGCCGCCTACAATGAGCAGTTCTTC
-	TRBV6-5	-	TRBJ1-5	CASSEGDNNQPQHF	TGTGCCAGCAGTGAAGGGGACAATAATCAGCCCCAGCATTTT
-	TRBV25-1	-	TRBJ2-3	CASSVWQGNTDTQYF	TGTGCCAGCAGTGTATGGCAGGGGAACACAGATACGCAGTATTTT
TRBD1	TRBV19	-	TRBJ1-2	CASSIRFQGAYGYTF	TGTGCCAGTAGTATTCGGTTTCAGGGGGCGTATGGCTACACCTTC
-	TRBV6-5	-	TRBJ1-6	CASTGEAGNSPLHF	TGTGCCAGCACAGGCGAGGCAGGGAACTCACCCCTCCACTTT
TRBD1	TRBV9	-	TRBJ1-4	CASSVNINRGEKLFF	TGTGCCAGCAGCGTAAATATTAACAGGGGAGAAAAACTGTTTTTT
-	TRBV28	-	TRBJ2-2	CASSFGGVNTGELFF	TGTGCCAGCAGTTTTGGGGGCGTGAACACCGGGGAGCTGTTTTTT
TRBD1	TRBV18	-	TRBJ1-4	CASSPDRGGEKLFF	TGTGCCAGCTCCCCCGACAGGGGGGGAGAAAAACTGTTTTTT
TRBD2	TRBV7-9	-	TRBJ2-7	CASSPEIAGTYEQYF	TGTGCCAGCAGCCCCGAGATAGCGGGAACCTACGAGCAGTACTTC
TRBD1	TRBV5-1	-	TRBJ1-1	CASSFYRGRGTEAFF	TGCGCCAGCAGCTTTTACAGGGGGCGCGGGACTGAAGCTTTCTTT
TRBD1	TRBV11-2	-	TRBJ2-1	CASSAPRARGLNEQFF	TGTGCCAGCAGCGCCCCTCGGGCGAGGGGGCTCAATGAGCAGTTCTTC
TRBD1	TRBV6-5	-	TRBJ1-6	CASQGQGNSPLHF	TGTGCCAGCCAGGGACAGGGCAATTCCCCCCTCCACTTT
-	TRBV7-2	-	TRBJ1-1	CASSRRGEAVAFF	TGTGCCAGCAGCCGGCGGGGGGAGGCTGTAGCTTTCTTT
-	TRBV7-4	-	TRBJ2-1	CASSLDIHLPSFTYNEQFF	TGTGCCAGCAGCTTAGATATCCACCTTCCTAGCTTTACCTACAATGAGCAGTTCTTC
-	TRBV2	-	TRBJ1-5	CASSFDTVQPQHF	TGTGCCAGCAGCTTTGACACCGTTCAGCCCCAGCATTTT
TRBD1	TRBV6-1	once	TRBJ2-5	CASKDRGRETQYF	TGTGCCAGCAAGGACAGGGGGAGAGAGACCCAGTACTTC
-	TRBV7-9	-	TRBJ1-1	CASSVQGFGVVAFF	TGTGCCAGCAGCGTCCAGGGCTTTGGAGTGGTAGCTTTCTTT
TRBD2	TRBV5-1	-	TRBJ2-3	CASSPPAALAGGRNTQYF	TGCGCCAGCAGCCCGCCCGCGGCACTAGCGGGGGGGCGTAATACGCAGTATTTT
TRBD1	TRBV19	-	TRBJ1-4	CASSISRGLEKLFF	TGTGCCAGTAGTATTTCCAGGGGGCTTGAAAAACTGTTTTTT
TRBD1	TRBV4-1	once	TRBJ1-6	CASSQGPGQGSPLHF	TGCGCCAGCAGCCAGGGCCCGGGACAGGGTTCACCCCTCCACTTT
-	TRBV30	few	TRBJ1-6	CAWSIQGYSPLHF	TGTGCCTGGAGTATCCAGGGGTATTCACCCCTCCACTTT
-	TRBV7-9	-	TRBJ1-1	CASSLAPSEAFF	TGTGCCAGCAGCTTAGCGCCGAGTGAAGCTTTCTTT
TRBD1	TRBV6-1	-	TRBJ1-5	CASSDWRGGQQPQHF	TGTGCCAGCAGTGATTGGAGAGGGGGACAGCAGCCCCAGCATTTT
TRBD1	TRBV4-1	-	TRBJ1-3	CASSGGTAGNTIYF	TGCGCCAGCAGCGGAGGGACAGCTGGAAACACCATATATTTT
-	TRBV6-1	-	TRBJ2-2	CASSGRQGGTGELFF	TGTGCCAGCAGTGGCCGACAGGGAGGCACCGGGGAGCTGTTTTTT
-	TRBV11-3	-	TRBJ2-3	CASSLGGQQYF	TGTGCCAGCAGCTTAGGGGGACAGCAGTATTTT
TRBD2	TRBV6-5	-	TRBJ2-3	CASSYRGGRTDTQYF	TGTGCCAGCAGTTACCGCGGGGGACGCACAGATACGCAGTATTTT
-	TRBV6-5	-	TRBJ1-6	CASSYSIQGHSPLHF	TGTGCCAGCAGTTACTCAATTCAGGGCCATTCACCCCTCCACTTT
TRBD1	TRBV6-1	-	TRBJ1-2	CASRDRLKGGYTF	TGTGCCAGCCGGGACAGGCTAAAGGGTGGCTACACCTTC
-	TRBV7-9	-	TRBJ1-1	CASSFGRTEAFF	TGTGCCAGCAGCTTTGGGAGGACTGAAGCTTTCTTT
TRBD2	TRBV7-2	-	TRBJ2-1	CASSQTTSGGAGEQFF	TGTGCCAGCAGCCAAACTACGAGCGGGGGGGCCGGCGAGCAGTTCTTC
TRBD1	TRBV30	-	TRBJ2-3	CAWSADRRYTDTQYF	TGTGCCTGGAGTGCGGACAGGAGATACACAGATACGCAGTATTTT